This is a list of T cell receptor beta chains from one sample in a study of T cells after yellow fever vaccination. TCRdb called the 5' RACE reads again in MiXCR, with one record for every CDR3 protein. This sample has 450,000 to 600,000 distinct CDR3 sequences; about a sixth occur once, and the top ten carry roughly a sixth. Source: PBMCs, taken 4 to 5 days after the first yellow fever vaccination. The receptors here all came from a man aged 18 to 35 who received the YFV17D yellow fever vaccine. Both conserved end residues are part of each CDR3. The order of the fields is V gene, J gene, D gene, clone size, CDR3 DNA, CDR3 protein. D genes are given only for firm matches. Not every row has a clone size; where given, it reads once, few, many or a size class.

V: TRBV20-1
J: TRBJ1-5
D: -
size: few
DNA: TGCAGTGCTAGAAACCCCACAGGGATTCTCGAGAAGCCCCAGCATTTT
CDR3: CSARNPTGILEKPQHF

V: TRBV5-6
J: TRBJ2-7
D: -
size: few
DNA: TGTGCCAGTGCAAGTATGGCAGGGGTAATCTACGAGCAGTACTTC
CDR3: CASASMAGVIYEQYF

V: TRBV5-1
J: TRBJ2-7
D: -
size: -
DNA: TGCGCCAGTCAGGTGTGGGGGGGCAACGAGCAGTACTTC
CDR3: CASQVWGGNEQYF

V: TRBV7-9
J: TRBJ2-3
D: TRBD2
size: -
DNA: TGTGCCAGCAGGCGCCGGGAGCGGGGGGGCACAGATACGCAGTATTTT
CDR3: CASRRRERGGTDTQYF

V: TRBV27
J: TRBJ2-3
D: -
size: -
DNA: TGTGCCAGCAGTAGATTGGACGCCGCCCGCACAGATACGCAGTATTTT
CDR3: CASSRLDAARTDTQYF

V: TRBV3-1
J: TRBJ2-5
D: TRBD2
size: many
DNA: TGTGCCAGCAGCCCCCGTGTAGCGGGGGGCGGAAAGACCCAGTACTTC
CDR3: CASSPRVAGGGKTQYF

V: TRBV5-1
J: TRBJ2-3
D: TRBD1
size: few
DNA: TGCGCCAGCAGCCCTAGACAGGGGGCTACAGATACGCAGTATTTT
CDR3: CASSPRQGATDTQYF

V: TRBV12-3/TRBV12-4
J: TRBJ2-3
D: TRBD2
size: -
DNA: TGTGCCAGCAGCCAAGCGGGAGCAGATACGCAGTATTTT
CDR3: CASSQAGADTQYF

V: TRBV6-5
J: TRBJ1-1
D: -
size: few
DNA: TGTGCCAGCAGTTCATCCGCACAGGAAGCTTTCTTT
CDR3: CASSSSAQEAFF

V: TRBV20-1
J: TRBJ2-3
D: TRBD1
size: few
DNA: TGCAGTGCTACCGGACAGGGGAGCACAGATACGCAGTATTTT
CDR3: CSATGQGSTDTQYF

V: TRBV7-9
J: TRBJ2-2
D: -
size: -
DNA: TGTGCCAGCACCTCCCTTAAGGGGAAGGGAGGGGAGCTGTTTTTT
CDR3: CASTSLKGKGGELFF

V: TRBV12-3/TRBV12-4
J: TRBJ2-5
D: TRBD1
size: -
DNA: TGTGCCAGCAGGAGAGACAGGGGAGAGACCCAGTACTTC
CDR3: CASRRDRGETQYF

V: TRBV6-6
J: TRBJ2-5
D: -
size: many
DNA: TGTGCCAGCAGTAAAAGCCACGAAGGGACCCAGTACTTC
CDR3: CASSKSHEGTQYF

V: TRBV20-1
J: TRBJ2-3
D: TRBD1
size: few
DNA: TGCAGTGCGAATGGACAGGGGAAATATACGCAGTATTTT
CDR3: CSANGQGKYTQYF

V: TRBV7-2
J: TRBJ2-3
D: TRBD2
size: -
DNA: TGTGCCAGCCGGCCTAGCGGGGTCACAGATACGCAGTATTTT
CDR3: CASRPSGVTDTQYF